Following are 13 T cell receptor beta chains from one sample sequenced in a study of blood T cell repertoires in COVID-19 (TCRdb year 2020). Library construction relied on the immunoSEQ multiplex PCR assay. Entries here come from immuneACCESS through TCRdb and include only in-frame sequences with V and J called. Some clones fail to appear in such tables; in the studies checked, an unresolved V gene covers under half of the shortfall, and the cause of the remainder is unknown. This sample lists a few hundred thousand clones; 80% to 90% were detected once. 1.1% of the sample rests with the top ten. The sample consisted of PBMCs or T cells enriched from blood (not recorded which). These receptors were collected from a man aged 25-40 years who had recovered from COVID-19.

This rearrangement joins TRBV25-1 to TRBJ2-5; 7 bases fit TRBD2. Germline CDR1 reads MGHDK; CDR2 reads SYGVNS. The CDR3 length is 15 residues. The ends lost 5 bases at V and 3 bases at J; junction bases unmatched: 9. The CDR3: CASSRGRAGEETQYF. As DNA, the CDR3 is TGTGCCAGCAGTCGTGGTAGGGCGGGGGAAGAGACCCAGTACTTC.

With respect to this clone: Other DNA sequences from this sample encode an identical CDR3 as well. J is TRBJ2-3 and V is TRBV5-1; no reliable D call. The CDR3 spans 14 residues. In germline, CDR1 is SGHRS, CDR2 YFSETQ. V shed 4 bases and J shed 1 base, with 10 bases lying between them. CDR3 in DNA: TGCGCCAGCAGCCCCTCCTCGGGCACAGATACGCAGTATTTT. This sequence encodes CASSPSSGTDTQYF.

The gene calls are TRBV5-1 and TRBJ2-1, with D possibly matching TRBD2 (6 bases). V was shortened by 0 bases and J by 8 bases, with 15 bases between the two germline ends. This CDR3 has 15 residues. CDR1 and CDR2 (germline): SGHRS, YFSETQ. The CDR3 coding sequence is TGCGCCAGCAGCTTGGGAACTAGCAGAACCGATGAGCAGTTCTTC. This translates into CASSLGTSRTDEQFF.

This clone was counted a single time. V gene TRBV18 combines with J gene TRBJ1-5, with D maybe TRBD1 (5 bases). The V end lost 6 bases, the J end lost 0 bases, and 9 bases lay between the germline ends. The CDR3 has 14 amino acids. Germline-derived CDR1 and CDR2 are KGHSH and LQKENI. The CDR3 sequence is CASSRQNSNQPQHF. CDR3 nucleotide sequence: TGTGCCAGCTCTCGACAGAATAGCAATCAGCCCCAGCATTTT.

The chain has TRBV7-8 and TRBJ2-1, with TRBD2 matching over 8 bases. Germline CDR1 and CDR2: SGHVS and FQNEAQ. Germline trimming cut 1 base from V and 7 bases from J; bases unmatched to any gene: 3. The CDR3 is made up of 14 amino acids. CDR3 loop: CASSLEVAGNEQFF. The CDR3 DNA follows: TGTGCCAGCAGCTTAGAGGTAGCGGGGAATGAGCAGTTCTTC.

The genes are TRBV13 and TRBJ2-1; 8 nucleotides match TRBD2. CDR1 PRHDT and CDR2 FYEKMQ come from the germline V gene (reference sequence). This CDR3 has 12 amino acids. J was trimmed by 12 bases and V by 5 bases; bases with no gene match: 6. The DNA for the CDR3 is TGTGCCAGCAGCCCGGCGGGGGGCGTGCAGTTCTTC. This translates into CASSPAGGVQFF.

The chain recombines TRBV10-1 with TRBJ2-7, with 14 bases identical to TRBD2. CDR3 length: 17 residues. From germline, CDR1 is WNHNN and CDR2 SYGVQD (reference sequence). With 0 bases clipped from V and 6 bases from J, the junction kept 7 bases outside the gene matches. The CDR3: CASSESGLAGDYSEQYF. CDR3 bases: TGCGCCAGCAGTGAGTCGGGACTAGCGGGAGATTATTCCGAGCAGTACTTC.

The chain has TRBV27 and TRBJ2-1, with TRBD2 matching over 12 bases. CDR1 and CDR2 (germline): MNHEY, SMNVEV (reference sequence). V shed 7 bases, J shed 4 bases, and the junction held 5 bases outside the gene matches. The CDR3 contains 15 residues. The CDR3 region has the DNA TGTGCCAGCACCGAGGGACTAGCGGGTTACAATGAGCAGTTCTTC. Protein sequence: CASTEGLAGYNEQFF.

The V and J genes are TRBV11-2 and TRBJ2-7; a possible D gene is TRBD1 (6 bases). Between the trimmed V and J ends, which lost 3 bases and 3 bases, there was a span of 12 bases. The CDR3 sequence is 14 residues long. From germline, CDR1 is SGHAT and CDR2 FQNNGV. As DNA, the CDR3 is TGTGCCAGCAGCTTTTGGGACAAGAGCTACGAGCAGTACTTC. Residues: CASSFWDKSYEQYF.

J is TRBJ2-7 and V is TRBV28, with TRBD1 matching over 8 bases. Germline trimming cut 6 bases from V and 0 bases from J; bases unmatched to any gene: 13. Per germline, CDR1 MDHEN and CDR2 SYDVKM. There are 17 residues in the CDR3. This CDR3 reads CASRTVTGGSSSYEQYF. In DNA form, the CDR3 reads TGTGCCAGCAGAACCGTAACAGGGGGTTCCAGCTCCTACGAGCAGTACTTC. Supplemented by reference TRBV28 and TRBJ2-7, the full variable domain reads DVKVTQSSRYLVKRTGEKVFLECVQDMDHENMFWYRQDPGLGLRLIYFSYDVKMKEKGDIPEGYSVSREKKERFSLILESASTNQTSMYLCASRTVTGGSSSYEQYFGPGTRLTVT.

This sequence joins TRBV3-1 (or the pseudogene TRBV3-2) and TRBJ2-1, with TRBD2 identical over 10 bases. CDR3 length: 16 amino acids. Looked up from germline, CDR1 is LGHDT and CDR2 is YNNKEL (reference sequence). V was clipped by 1 base and J by 9 bases; unmatched bases: 9. DNA for the CDR3: TGTGCCAGCAGCCAAGTTTCTAGCGGGAGAGTCCCTGAGCAGTTCTTC. Encoded protein: CASSQVSSGRVPEQFF.

This clone was counted only a few times. This chain links TRBV4-2 with TRBJ2-3; 10 bases match TRBD1. The CDR3 extends over 15 amino acids. Germline assignment: CDR1 LGHNA and CDR2 YNFKEQ. V shed 5 bases and J 2 bases; nucleotides not matched to a gene: 4. CDR3 loop: CASSIGQGDTDTQYF. CDR3 nucleotides: TGTGCCAGCAGCATCGGACAGGGGGACACAGATACGCAGTATTTT.

V gene TRBV7-2 combines with J gene TRBJ2-3; tentatively, D is TRBD2 (5 bases). V was cut by 2 bases and J by 2 bases, with 17 bases left in between. The CDR3 length is 17 residues. The V gene's germline CDR1 is SGHTA and CDR2 FQGNSA. The DNA of the CDR3 is TGTGCCAGCAGCTTATTTTGGTCGGTAGCGTCCACAGATACGCAGTATTTT. As protein: CASSLFWSVASTDTQYF. Supplemented by reference TRBV7-2 and TRBJ2-3, the full variable domain reads GAGVSQSPSNKVTEKGKDVELRCDPISGHTALYWYRQSLGQGLEFLIYFQGNSAPDKSGLPSDRFSAERTGGSVSTLTIQRTQQEDSAVYLCASSLFWSVASTDTQYFGPGTRLTVL.